This TCR beta chain was found in a study of T cell changes during pregnancy in multiple sclerosis. This clone was found once. Repertoires were generated with immunoSEQ multiplex PCR, while TCRdb's copy carries only in-frame clones and drops some. This table has roughly 23,000 clones, about 89% appearing once. Germline CDR1 reads LNHDA; CDR2 reads SQIVND (reference sequence). The length of the CDR3 is 15 residues. V was pared by 5 bases and J by 6 bases, with 10 bases of the junction left unmatched. The receptor's source is a female donor with multiple sclerosis, enrolled in a pregnancy study. The chain uses TRBV19 and TRBJ2-7, with TRBD2 identical over 10 bases. This specimen was CD8+ T cells from peripheral blood mononuclear cells, taken in the first trimester of pregnancy. The CDR3 DNA follows: TGTGCCAGTAGTCTTTTTAGCGGGAGGAAAAGCGAGCAGTACTTC. Translated, it gives CASSLFSGRKSEQYF.